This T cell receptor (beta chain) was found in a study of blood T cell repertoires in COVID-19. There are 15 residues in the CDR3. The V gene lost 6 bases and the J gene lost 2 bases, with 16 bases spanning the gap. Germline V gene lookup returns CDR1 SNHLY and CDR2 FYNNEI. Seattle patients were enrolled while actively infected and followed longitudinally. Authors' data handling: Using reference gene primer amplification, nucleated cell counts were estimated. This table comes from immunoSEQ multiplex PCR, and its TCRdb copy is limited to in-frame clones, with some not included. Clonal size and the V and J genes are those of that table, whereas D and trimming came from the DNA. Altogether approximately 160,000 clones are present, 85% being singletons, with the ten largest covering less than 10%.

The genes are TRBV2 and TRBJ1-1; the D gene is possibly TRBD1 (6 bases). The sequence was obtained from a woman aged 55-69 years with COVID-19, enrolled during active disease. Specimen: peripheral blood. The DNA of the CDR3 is TGTGCCAGCAGAGCGATTAACAGGGTTAACACTGAAGCTTTCTTT. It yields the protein CASRAINRVNTEAFF.